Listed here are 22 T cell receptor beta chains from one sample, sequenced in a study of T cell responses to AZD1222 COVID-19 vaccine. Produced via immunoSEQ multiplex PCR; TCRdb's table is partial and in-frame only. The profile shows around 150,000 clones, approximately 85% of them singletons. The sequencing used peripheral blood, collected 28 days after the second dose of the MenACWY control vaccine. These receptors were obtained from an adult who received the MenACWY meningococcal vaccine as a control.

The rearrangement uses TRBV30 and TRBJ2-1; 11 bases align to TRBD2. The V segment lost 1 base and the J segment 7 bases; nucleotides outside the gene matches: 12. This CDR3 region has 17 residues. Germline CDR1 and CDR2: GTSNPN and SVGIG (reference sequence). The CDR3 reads CAWSGLEASGRRNEQFF. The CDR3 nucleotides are TGTGCCTGGAGTGGCCTGGAAGCTAGCGGGAGGCGGAATGAGCAGTTCTTC. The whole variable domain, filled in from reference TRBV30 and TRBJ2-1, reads SQTIHQWPATLVQPVGSPLSLECTVEGTSNPNLYWYRQAAGRGLQLLFYSVGIGQISSEVPQNLSASRPQDRQFILSSKKLLLSDSGFYLCAWSGLEASGRRNEQFFGPGTRLTVL.

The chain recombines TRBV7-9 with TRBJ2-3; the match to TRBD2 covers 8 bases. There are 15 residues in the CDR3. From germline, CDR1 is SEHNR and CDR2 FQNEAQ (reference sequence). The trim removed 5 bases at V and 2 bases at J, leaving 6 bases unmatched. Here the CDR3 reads CASSRQRGLTDTQYF. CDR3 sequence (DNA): TGTGCCAGCAGCCGACAGCGGGGGCTCACAGATACGCAGTATTTT.

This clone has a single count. The CDR3 DNA reads TGTGCCTGGAGTGCCACTTTAGCGGGAGCCCTCTCCTACGAGCAGTACTTC. Amino acids: CAWSATLAGALSYEQYF. This chain links TRBV30 with TRBJ2-7; 9 bases are a match to TRBD2. The germline CDR1 and CDR2 sequences are GTSNPN and SVGIG (reference sequence). CDR3 length: 17 amino acids. After removal of 1 base from V and 0 bases from J, the junction contained 10 bases not matched to a gene.

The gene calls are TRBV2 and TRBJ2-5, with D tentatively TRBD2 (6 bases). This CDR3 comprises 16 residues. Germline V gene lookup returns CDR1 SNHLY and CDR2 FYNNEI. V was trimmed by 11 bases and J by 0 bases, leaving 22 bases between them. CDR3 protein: CASGGAEHLYQETQYF. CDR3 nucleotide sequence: TGTGCCTCCGGAGGGGCAGAGCACTTGTACCAAGAGACCCAGTACTTC.

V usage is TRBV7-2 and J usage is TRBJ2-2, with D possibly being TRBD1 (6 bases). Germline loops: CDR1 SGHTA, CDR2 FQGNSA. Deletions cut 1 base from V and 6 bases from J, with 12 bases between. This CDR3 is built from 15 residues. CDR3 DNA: TGTGCCAGCAGCTTAGATTCAGGGGCGCCCGGGGAGCTGTTTTTT. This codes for CASSLDSGAPGELFF.

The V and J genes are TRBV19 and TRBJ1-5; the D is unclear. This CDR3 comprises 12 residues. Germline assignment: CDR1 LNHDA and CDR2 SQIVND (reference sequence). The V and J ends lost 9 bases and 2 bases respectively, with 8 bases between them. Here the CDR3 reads CASSMGNQPQHF. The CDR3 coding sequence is TGTGCCAGCTCGATGGGCAATCAGCCCCAGCATTTT.

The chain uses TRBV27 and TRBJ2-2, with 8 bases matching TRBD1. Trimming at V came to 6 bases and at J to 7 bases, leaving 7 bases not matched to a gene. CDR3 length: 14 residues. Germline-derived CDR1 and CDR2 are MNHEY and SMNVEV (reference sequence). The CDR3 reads CASRDRELHGELFF. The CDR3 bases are TGTGCCAGCAGGGACAGGGAACTTCACGGGGAGCTGTTTTTT.

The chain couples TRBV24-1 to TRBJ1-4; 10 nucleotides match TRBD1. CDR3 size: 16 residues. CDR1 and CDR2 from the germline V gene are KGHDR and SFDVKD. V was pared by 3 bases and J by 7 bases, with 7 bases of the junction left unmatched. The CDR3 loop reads CATSDARQGAAEKLFF. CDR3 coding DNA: TGTGCCACCAGTGATGCCCGACAGGGGGCGGCTGAAAAACTGTTTTTT.

The DNA for the CDR3 is TGTGCCAGTACTAACTCACGGGGGACCCAGTACTTC. Translating it yields CASTNSRGTQYF. The V gene is TRBV19, the J gene TRBJ2-5; D is perhaps TRBD2 (5 bases). Germline V gene data show CDR1 as LNHDA and CDR2 as SQIVND (reference sequence). V gave up 7 bases and J gave up 7 bases, with 13 bases separating them. The CDR3 totals 12 residues.

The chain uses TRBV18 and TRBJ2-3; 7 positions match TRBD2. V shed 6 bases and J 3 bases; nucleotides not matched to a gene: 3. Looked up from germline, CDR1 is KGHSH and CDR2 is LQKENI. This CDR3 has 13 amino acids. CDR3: CASSTLATDTQYF. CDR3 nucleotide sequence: TGTGCCAGCTCCACACTAGCGACAGATACGCAGTATTTT.

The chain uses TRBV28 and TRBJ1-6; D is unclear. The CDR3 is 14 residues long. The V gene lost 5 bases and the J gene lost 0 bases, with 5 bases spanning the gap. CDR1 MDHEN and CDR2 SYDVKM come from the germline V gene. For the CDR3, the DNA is TGTGCCAGCAGTAGGAGCTCCTATAATTCACCCCTCCACTTT. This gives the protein CASSRSSYNSPLHF.

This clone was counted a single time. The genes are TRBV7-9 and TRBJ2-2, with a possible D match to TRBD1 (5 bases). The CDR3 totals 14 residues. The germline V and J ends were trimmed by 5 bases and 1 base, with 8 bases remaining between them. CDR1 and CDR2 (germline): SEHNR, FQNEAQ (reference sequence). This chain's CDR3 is CASSLDKNTGELFF. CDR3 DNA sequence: TGTGCCAGCAGCCTGGACAAGAACACCGGGGAGCTGTTTTTT.

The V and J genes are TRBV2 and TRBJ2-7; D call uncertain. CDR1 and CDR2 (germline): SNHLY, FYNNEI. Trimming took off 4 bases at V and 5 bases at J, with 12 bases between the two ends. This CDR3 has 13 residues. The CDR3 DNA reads TGTGCCAGCAGTGCTGACCCCTGGAACGAGCAGTACGTC. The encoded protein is CASSADPWNEQYV.

DNA of the CDR3: TGTGCCAGCAGTCCGTTGGTTCCTGGGGCCAACGTCCTGACTTTC. Protein: CASSPLVPGANVLTF. J is TRBJ2-6 and V is TRBV4-2, with D unresolved. In germline, CDR1 is LGHNA, CDR2 YNFKEQ. The ends were cut back, 6 bases at V and 2 bases at J, with 11 bases in the middle. The CDR3 is made up of 15 amino acids.

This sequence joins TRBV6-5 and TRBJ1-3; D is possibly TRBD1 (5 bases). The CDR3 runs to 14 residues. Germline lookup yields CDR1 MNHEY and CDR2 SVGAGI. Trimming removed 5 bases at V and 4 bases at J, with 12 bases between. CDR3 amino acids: CASSRQPVGNTIYF. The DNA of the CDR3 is TGTGCCAGCAGTCGACAGCCTGTAGGAAACACCATATATTTT.

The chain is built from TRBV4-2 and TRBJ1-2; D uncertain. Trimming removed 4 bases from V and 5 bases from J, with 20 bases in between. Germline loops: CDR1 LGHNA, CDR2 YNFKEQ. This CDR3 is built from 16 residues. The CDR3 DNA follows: TGTGCCAGCAGCCCCTATCTGGGCAGCACAGAATATGGCTACACCTTC. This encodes CASSPYLGSTEYGYTF.

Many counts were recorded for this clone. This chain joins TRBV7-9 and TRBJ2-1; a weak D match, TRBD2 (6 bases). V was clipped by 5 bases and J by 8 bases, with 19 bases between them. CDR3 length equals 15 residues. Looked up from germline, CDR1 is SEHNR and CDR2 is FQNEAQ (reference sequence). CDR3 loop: CASSARGAGWDEQFF. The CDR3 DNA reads TGTGCCAGCAGCGCGAGAGGGGCGGGATGGGATGAGCAGTTCTTC. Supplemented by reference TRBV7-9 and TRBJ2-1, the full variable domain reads DTGVSQNPRHKITKRGQNVTFRCDPISEHNRLYWYRQTLGQGPEFLTYFQNEAQLEKSRLLSDRFSAERPKGSFSTLEIQRTEQGDSAMYLCASSARGAGWDEQFFGPGTRLTVL.

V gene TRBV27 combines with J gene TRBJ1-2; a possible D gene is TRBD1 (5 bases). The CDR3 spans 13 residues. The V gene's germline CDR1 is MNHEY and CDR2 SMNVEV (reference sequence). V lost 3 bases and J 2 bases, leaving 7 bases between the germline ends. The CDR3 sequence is CASSFAGNYGYTF. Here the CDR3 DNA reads TGTGCCAGCAGTTTTGCAGGGAACTATGGCTACACCTTC.

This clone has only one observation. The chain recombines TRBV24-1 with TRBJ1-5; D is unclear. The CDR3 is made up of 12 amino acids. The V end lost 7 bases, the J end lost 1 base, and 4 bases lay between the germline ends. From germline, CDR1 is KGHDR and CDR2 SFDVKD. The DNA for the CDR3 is TGTGCCACCAGCAGAAGCAATCAGCCCCAGCATTTT. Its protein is CATSRSNQPQHF.

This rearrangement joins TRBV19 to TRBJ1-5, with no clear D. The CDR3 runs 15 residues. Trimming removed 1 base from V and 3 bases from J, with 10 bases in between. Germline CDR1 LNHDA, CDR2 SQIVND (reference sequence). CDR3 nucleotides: TGTGCCAGTAGTATAGGGGCGGAACCCAATCAGCCCCAGCATTTT. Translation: CASSIGAEPNQPQHF.

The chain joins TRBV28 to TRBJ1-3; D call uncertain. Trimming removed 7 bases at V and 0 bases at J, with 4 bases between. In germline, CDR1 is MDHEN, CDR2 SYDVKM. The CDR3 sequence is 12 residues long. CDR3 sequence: CASTRSGNTIYF. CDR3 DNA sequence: TGTGCCAGCACCCGCTCTGGAAACACCATATATTTT.

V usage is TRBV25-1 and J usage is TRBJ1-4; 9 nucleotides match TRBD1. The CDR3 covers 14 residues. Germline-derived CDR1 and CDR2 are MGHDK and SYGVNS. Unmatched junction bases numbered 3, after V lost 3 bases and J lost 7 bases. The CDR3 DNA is TGTGCCAGCAGTGACACAGGGGGCGGTGAAAAACTGTTTTTT. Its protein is CASSDTGGGEKLFF.